One T cell receptor beta chain is described in this entry. Antigen: not known. Vbeta (60) and Jbeta (13) primers were used in the PCR. Sequencing was performed with immunoSEQ multiplex PCR; in TCRdb, only in-frame clones are kept and a portion is missing. The sample totals 200,000 to 250,000 clones; its top ten clones hold under 1%. V was trimmed by 6 bases and J by 0 bases, leaving 11 bases between them. The CDR3 extends over 15 amino acids. Germline V gene lookup returns CDR1 SNHLY and CDR2 FYNNEI. These data belong to a study of cytomegalovirus exposure and HLA in healthy donors. The overall study: Earlier, 95 million to 120 million unique TCR beta sequences were recovered from about 179 million T cells by an analysis. Overall study findings and caveats: Reports credit the classifier with highly specific, highly sensitive diagnosis of cytomegalovirus status. TCR beta chain V- and J-gene trimming was linked, in a later analysis, to a missense variant in DCLRE1C. CMV serostatus alone was available as immune exposure information.

This chain connects TRBV2 to TRBJ2-2; a weak D match, TRBD1 (6 bases). Sequenced sample: PBMCs. The TCR comes from a woman aged 30 to 39 in good health and CMV-seropositive. CDR3 loop: CASRKDSTNTGELFF. The CDR3 DNA reads TGTGCCAGCAGGAAGGACAGCACGAACACCGGGGAGCTGTTTTTT.